The entry that follows covers one T cell receptor (beta chain) sequence. The sample belongs to a study of T cells after yellow fever vaccination. The CDR3 covers 12 residues. Germline V CDR1 and CDR2: SGHTA, FQGNSA. Trimming removed 2 bases from V and 8 bases from J, with 7 bases in between. TCRdb itself ran the 5' RACE reads through MiXCR, one entry per CDR3 protein. The sample holds hundreds of thousands of distinct CDR3 sequences, about 13% seen once. The sample consisted of PBMCs, taken on the day of the yellow fever booster vaccination. The chain combines TRBV7-2 with TRBJ2-1; D not certain. The sequence came from a man aged 30-40 years who received the YFV17D yellow fever vaccine. The CDR3 reads CASSLLLYEQFF. The CDR3 DNA follows: TGTGCCAGCAGCTTATTGTTGTATGAGCAGTTCTTC.